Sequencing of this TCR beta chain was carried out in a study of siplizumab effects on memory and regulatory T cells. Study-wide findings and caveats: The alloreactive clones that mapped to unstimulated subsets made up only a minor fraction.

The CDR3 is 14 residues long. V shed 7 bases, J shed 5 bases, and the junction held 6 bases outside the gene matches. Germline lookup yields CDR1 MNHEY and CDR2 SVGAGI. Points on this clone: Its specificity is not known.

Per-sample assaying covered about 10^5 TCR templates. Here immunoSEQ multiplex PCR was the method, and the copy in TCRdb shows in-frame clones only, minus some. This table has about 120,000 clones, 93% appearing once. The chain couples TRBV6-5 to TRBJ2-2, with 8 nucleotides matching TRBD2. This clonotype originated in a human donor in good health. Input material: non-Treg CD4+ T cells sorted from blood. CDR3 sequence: CASKAAGVTGELFF. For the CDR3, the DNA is TGTGCCAGCAAAGCAGCGGGGGTAACCGGGGAGCTGTTTTTT.